Shown below are 9 T cell receptor beta chains from a single sample sequenced in a study of long-term antiretroviral therapy in people with HIV. The run of the v3.0 immunoSEQ assay was at survey level. Produced via immunoSEQ multiplex PCR; TCRdb's table is partial and in-frame only. The sample records about 20,000 clones, 90% being singletons. The specimen was unsorted PBMCs, collected 4.4 years before starting antiretroviral therapy. These TCRs come from a woman aged 25-40 years with HIV.

This sequence joins TRBV7-2 and TRBJ2-7; TRBD2 agrees at 8 bases. The CDR3 extends over 15 amino acids. With V trimmed by 7 bases and J by 2 bases, 10 bases remained unmatched. Per the germline V gene, CDR1 is SGHTA and CDR2 is FQGNSA. CDR3 nucleotides: TGTGCCAGCACACTAAGCTCGGGGGGGACCTACGAGCAGTACTTC. Amino acids: CASTLSSGGTYEQYF.

The genes are TRBV30 and TRBJ1-3, with TRBD1 matching 10 bases. Looked up from germline, CDR1 is GTSNPN and CDR2 is SVGIG (reference sequence). Trimming at V came to 1 base and at J to 2 bases, leaving 2 bases not matched to a gene. The length of the CDR3 is 15 residues. The CDR3 protein is CAWSGTGGTGNTIYF. The CDR3 coding sequence is TGTGCCTGGAGTGGGACAGGGGGAACTGGAAACACCATATATTTT.

The chain combines TRBV30 with TRBJ2-3; D call uncertain. V dropped 0 bases and J dropped 4 bases, with 5 bases sitting between them. CDR3 length: 12 residues. Germline V CDR1 and CDR2: GTSNPN, SVGIG (reference sequence). CDR3 in amino acids: CAWSVRADTQYF. In DNA form, the CDR3 reads TGTGCCTGGAGTGTACGTGCAGATACGCAGTATTTT. Based on the CDR3 plus reference TRBV30 and TRBJ2-3, the full variable domain is SQTIHQWPATLVQPVGSPLSLECTVEGTSNPNLYWYRQAAGRGLQLLFYSVGIGQISSEVPQNLSASRPQDRQFILSSKKLLLSDSGFYLCAWSVRADTQYFGPGTRLTVL.

This clone was counted a few times. The rearrangement joins TRBV7-9 to TRBJ2-7; D not certain. CDR1 SEHNR and CDR2 FQNEAQ come from the germline V gene (reference sequence). This CDR3 is 15 amino acids long. V was pared by 4 bases and J by 3 bases, with 16 bases between. DNA of the CDR3: TGTGCCAGCAGCTCTCACTCGGACCCGATCTACGAGCAGTACTTC. Protein: CASSSHSDPIYEQYF.

This clone occurred once. The V call is TRBV13, the J call TRBJ2-1, with D hard to call. The CDR3 loop spans 11 amino acids. Germline V CDR1 and CDR2: PRHDT, FYEKMQ (reference sequence). The V and J ends lost 6 bases and 9 bases respectively, with 9 bases between them. Written as DNA, the CDR3 is TGTGCCAGCAGTCAGGTACGTGAGCAGTTCTTC. This sequence encodes CASSQVREQFF.

This clone was counted a single time. V usage is TRBV19 and J usage is TRBJ1-1, with D tentatively TRBD1 (5 bases). The germline CDR1 and CDR2 sequences are LNHDA and SQIVND (reference sequence). The ends were cut back, 6 bases at V and 3 bases at J, with 11 bases in the middle. The length of the CDR3 is 13 residues. The CDR3 region has the DNA TGTGCCAGTAGCTTGAAAGGGGACACTGAAGCTTTCTTT. Residues: CASSLKGDTEAFF. The whole variable domain, remainder taken from reference TRBV19 and TRBJ1-1, is DGGITQSPKYLFRKEGQNVTLSCEQNLNHDAMYWYRQDPGQGLRLIYYSQIVNDFQKGDIAEGYSVSREKKESFPLTVTSAQKNPTAFYLCASSLKGDTEAFFGQGTRLTVV.

This chain connects TRBV6-5 to TRBJ2-5; maybe TRBD1 (6 bases). Trimming took 2 bases from V and 2 from J, leaving 9 bases between them. Germline CDR1 MNHEY, CDR2 SVGAGI. The CDR3 consists of 14 residues. Written as DNA, the CDR3 is TGTGCCAGCAGTTACACTAGGGGGCAAGAGACCCAGTACTTC. Its protein is CASSYTRGQETQYF.

The V call is TRBV4-1, the J call TRBJ2-5; 8 nucleotides match TRBD1. The CDR3 has 20 amino acids. With 0 bases clipped from V and 1 base from J, the junction kept 16 bases outside the gene matches. From germline, CDR1 is MGHRA and CDR2 YSYEKL. The CDR3 reads CASSQDRVTIGTGFQETQYF. For the CDR3, the DNA is TGCGCCAGCAGCCAAGATAGGGTTACCATCGGGACAGGCTTCCAAGAGACCCAGTACTTC.

V is TRBV7-9 and J is TRBJ1-2; D is uncertain. Germline V gene lookup returns CDR1 SEHNR and CDR2 FQNEAQ (reference sequence). With 1 base removed from V and 4 bases from J, the gap between germline ends came to 7 bases. The CDR3 contains 13 residues. The CDR3, as DNA: TGTGCCAGCAGCTTAGGGCCCGCCTATGGCTACACCTTC. It yields the protein CASSLGPAYGYTF.